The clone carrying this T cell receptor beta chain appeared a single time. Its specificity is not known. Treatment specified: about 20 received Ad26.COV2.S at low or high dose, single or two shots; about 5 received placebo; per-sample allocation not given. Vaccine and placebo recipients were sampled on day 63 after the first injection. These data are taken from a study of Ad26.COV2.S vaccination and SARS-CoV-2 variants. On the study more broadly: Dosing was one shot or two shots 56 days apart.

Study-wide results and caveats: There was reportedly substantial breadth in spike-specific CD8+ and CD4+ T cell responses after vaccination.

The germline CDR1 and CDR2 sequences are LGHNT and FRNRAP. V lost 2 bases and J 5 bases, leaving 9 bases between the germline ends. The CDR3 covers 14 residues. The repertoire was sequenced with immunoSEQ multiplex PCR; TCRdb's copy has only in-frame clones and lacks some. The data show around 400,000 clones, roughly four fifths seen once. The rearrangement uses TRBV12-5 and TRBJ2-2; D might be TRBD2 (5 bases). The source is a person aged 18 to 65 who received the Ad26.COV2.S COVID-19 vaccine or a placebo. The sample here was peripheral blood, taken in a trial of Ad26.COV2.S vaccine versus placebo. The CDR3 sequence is CASGLLPGTGELFF. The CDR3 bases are TGTGCTAGTGGTTTGCTCCCGGGAACCGGGGAGCTGTTTTTT.